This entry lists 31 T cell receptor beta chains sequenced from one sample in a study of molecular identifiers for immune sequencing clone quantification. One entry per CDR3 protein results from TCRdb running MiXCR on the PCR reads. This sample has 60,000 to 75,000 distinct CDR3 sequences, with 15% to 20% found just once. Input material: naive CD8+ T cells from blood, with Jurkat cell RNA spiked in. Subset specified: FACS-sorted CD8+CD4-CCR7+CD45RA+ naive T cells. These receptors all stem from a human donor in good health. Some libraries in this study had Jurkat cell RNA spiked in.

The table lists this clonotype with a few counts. The DNA of the CDR3 is TGTGCCACCAATTGGGCAGGGGAGGATCAGCCCCAGCATTTT. Its translation: CATNWAGEDQPQHF. The V call is TRBV24-1, the J call TRBJ1-5, with D perhaps matching TRBD1 (6 bases). The length of the CDR3 is 14 residues. Germline assignment: CDR1 KGHDR and CDR2 SFDVKD. Trimming took off 8 bases at V and 5 bases at J, with 15 bases between the two ends.

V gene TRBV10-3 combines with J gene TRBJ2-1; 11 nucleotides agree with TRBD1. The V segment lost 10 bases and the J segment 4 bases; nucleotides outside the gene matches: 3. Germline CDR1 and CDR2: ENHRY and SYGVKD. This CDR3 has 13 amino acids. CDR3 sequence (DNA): TGTGCCACCGGACAGGGGGCATACAATGAGCAGTTCTTC. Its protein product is CATGQGAYNEQFF.

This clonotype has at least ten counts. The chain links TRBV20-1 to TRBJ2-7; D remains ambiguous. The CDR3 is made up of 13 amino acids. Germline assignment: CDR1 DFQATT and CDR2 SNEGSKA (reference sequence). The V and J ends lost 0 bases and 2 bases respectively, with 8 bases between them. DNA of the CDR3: TGCAGTGCTAGAGAGCAGCGAACCTACGAGCAGTACTTC. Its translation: CSAREQRTYEQYF.

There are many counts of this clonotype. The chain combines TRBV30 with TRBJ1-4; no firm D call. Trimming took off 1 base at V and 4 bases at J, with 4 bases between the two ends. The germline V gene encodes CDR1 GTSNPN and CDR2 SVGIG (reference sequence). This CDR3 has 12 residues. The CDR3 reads CAWSGGNEKLFF. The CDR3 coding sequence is TGTGCCTGGAGTGGGGGTAATGAAAAACTGTTTTTT.

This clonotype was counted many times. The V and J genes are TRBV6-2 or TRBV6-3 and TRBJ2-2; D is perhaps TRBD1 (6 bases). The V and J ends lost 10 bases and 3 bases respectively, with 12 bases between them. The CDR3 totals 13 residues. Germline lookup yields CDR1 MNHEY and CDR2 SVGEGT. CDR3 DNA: TGTGCCACCTCAGGGGTCGACACCGGGGAGCTGTTTTTT. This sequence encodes CATSGVDTGELFF.

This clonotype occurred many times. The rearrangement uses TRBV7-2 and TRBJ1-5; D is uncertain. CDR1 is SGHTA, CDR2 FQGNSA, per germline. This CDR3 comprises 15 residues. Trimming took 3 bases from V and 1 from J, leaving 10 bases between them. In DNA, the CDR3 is TGTGCCAGCAGCTTTAGGTTTTTGAGCAATCAGCCCCAGCATTTT. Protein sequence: CASSFRFLSNQPQHF.

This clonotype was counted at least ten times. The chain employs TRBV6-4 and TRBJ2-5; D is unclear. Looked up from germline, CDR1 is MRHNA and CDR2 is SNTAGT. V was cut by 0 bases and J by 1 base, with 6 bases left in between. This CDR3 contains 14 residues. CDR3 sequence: CASSDSSPQETQYF. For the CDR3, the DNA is TGTGCCAGCAGTGACTCTTCACCCCAAGAGACCCAGTACTTC.

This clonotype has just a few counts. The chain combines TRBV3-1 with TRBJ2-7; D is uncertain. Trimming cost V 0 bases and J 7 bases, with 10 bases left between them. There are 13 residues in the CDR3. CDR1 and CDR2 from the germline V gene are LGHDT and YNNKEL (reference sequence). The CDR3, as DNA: TGTGCCAGCAGCCAAGAGATGAGGCGTGAGCAGTACTTC. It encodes CASSQEMRREQYF.

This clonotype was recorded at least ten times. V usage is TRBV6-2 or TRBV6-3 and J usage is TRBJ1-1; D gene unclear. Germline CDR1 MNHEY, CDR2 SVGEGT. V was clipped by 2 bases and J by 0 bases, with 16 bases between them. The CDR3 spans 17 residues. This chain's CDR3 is CASSYQPVKKMNTEAFF. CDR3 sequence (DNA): TGTGCCAGCAGTTACCAGCCAGTCAAGAAGATGAACACTGAAGCTTTCTTT.

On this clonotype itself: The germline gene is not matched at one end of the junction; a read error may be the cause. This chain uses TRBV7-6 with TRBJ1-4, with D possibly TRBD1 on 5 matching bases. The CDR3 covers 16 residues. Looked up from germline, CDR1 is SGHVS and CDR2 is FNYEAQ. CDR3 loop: CASSLAPGATNENLFF. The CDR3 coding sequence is TGTGCCAGCAGCTTAGCCCCTGGGGCAACCAATGAAAACCTGTTTTTT.

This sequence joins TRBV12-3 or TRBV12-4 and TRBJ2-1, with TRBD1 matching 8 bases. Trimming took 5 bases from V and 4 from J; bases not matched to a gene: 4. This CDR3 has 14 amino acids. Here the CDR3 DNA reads TGTGCCAGCAGTCGGACAGGGATGTACAATGAGCAGTTCTTC. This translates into CASSRTGMYNEQFF.

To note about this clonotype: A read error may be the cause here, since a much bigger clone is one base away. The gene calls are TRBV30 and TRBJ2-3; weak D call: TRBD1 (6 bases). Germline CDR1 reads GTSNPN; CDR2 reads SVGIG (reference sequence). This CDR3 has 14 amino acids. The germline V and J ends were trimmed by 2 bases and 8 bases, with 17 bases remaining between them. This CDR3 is CAWSFLAEGVTQYF. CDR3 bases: TGTGCCTGGAGTTTTCTTGCTGAGGGGGTTACGCAGTATTTT.

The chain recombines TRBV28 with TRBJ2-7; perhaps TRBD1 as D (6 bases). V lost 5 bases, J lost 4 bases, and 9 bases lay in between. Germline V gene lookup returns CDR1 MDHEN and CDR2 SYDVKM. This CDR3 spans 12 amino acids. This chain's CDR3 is CASSRTEYEQYF. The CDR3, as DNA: TGTGCCAGCAGTCGGACAGAGTACGAGCAGTACTTC.

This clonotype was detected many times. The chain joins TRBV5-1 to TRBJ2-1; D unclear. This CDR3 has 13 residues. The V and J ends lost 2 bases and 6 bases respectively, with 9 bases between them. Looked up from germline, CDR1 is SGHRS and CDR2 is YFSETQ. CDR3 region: CASSLDVPNEQFF. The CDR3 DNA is TGCGCCAGCAGCTTAGACGTTCCCAATGAGCAGTTCTTC. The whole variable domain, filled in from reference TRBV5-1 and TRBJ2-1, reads KAGVTQTPRYLIKTRGQQVTLSCSPISGHRSVSWYQQTPGQGLQFLFEYFSETQRNKGNFPGRFSGRQFSNSRSEMNVSTLELGDSALYLCASSLDVPNEQFFGPGTRLTVL.

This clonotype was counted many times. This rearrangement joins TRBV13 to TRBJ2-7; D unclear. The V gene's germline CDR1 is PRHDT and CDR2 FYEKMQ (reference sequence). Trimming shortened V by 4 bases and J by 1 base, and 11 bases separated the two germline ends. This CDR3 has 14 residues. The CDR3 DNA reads TGTGCCAGCAGCTCCGTACTCGGATCCTACGAGCAGTACTTC. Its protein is CASSSVLGSYEQYF.

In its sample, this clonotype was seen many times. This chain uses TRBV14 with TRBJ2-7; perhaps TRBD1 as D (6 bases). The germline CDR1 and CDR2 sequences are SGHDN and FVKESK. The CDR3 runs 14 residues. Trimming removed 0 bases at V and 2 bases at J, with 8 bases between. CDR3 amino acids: CASSQEGAPYEQYF. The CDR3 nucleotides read TGTGCCAGCAGCCAAGAGGGGGCTCCCTACGAGCAGTACTTC.

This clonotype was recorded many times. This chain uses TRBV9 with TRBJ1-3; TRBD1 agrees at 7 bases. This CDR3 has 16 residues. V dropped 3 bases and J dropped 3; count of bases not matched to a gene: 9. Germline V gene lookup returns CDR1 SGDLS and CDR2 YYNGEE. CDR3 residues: CASSDGRGALGNTIYF. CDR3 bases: TGTGCCAGCAGCGACGGCAGGGGGGCTCTTGGAAACACCATATATTTT.

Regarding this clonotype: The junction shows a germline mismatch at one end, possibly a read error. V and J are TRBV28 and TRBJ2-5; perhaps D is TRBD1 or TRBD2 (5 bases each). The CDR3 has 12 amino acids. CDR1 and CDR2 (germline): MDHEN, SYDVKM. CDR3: CASSLNRGTQCF. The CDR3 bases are TGTGCCAGCAGTTTAAACAGAGGGACCCAGTGCTTC.

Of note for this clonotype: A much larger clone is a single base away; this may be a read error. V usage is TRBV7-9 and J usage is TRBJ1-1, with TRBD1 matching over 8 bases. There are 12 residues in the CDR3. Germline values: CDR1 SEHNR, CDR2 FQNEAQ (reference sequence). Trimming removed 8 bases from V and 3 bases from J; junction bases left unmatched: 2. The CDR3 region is CASSTGDTEAFF. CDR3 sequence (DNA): TGTGCCAGCTCGACAGGGGACACTGAAGCTTTCTTT.

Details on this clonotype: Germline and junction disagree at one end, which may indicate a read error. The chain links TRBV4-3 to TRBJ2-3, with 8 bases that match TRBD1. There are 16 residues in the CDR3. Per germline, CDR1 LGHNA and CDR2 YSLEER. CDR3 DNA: TGCGCCCGCAGCCAAGCTTACAGGGGGTACACAGATACGCAGTATTTT. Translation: CARSQAYRGYTDTQYF.

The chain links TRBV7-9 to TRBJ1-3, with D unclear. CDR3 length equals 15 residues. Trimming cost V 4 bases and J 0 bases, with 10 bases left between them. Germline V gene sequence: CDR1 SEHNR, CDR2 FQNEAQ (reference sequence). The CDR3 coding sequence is TGTGCCAGCAGCTCGATAGAAAACTCTGGAAACACCATATATTTT. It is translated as CASSSIENSGNTIYF.

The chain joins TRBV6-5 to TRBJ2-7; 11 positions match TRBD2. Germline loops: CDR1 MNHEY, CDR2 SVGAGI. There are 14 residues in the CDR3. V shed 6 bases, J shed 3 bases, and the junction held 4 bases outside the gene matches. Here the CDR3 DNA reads TGTGCCAGCAGACCGGGACTAGCGGACTACGAGCAGTACTTC. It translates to CASRPGLADYEQYF.

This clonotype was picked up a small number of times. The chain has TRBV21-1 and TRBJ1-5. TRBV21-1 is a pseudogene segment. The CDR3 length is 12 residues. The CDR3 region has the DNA TGTGCCAGCACCGTTATGAATCAGCCCCAGCATTTT. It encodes CASTVMNQPQHF.

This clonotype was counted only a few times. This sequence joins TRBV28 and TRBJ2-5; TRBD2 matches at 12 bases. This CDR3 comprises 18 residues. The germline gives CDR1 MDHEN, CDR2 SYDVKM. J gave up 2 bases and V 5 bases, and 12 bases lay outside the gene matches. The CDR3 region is CASSPPNPLAGGQETQYF. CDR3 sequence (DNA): TGTGCCAGCAGTCCGCCCAATCCACTAGCGGGAGGTCAAGAGACCCAGTACTTC.

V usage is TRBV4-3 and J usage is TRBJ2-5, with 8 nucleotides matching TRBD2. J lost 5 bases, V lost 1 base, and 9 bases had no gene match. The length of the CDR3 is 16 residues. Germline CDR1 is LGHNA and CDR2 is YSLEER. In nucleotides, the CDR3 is TGCGCCAGCAGCCAAGGGACGGGAGGGCCCGGTGAGACCCAGTACTTC. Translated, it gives CASSQGTGGPGETQYF.

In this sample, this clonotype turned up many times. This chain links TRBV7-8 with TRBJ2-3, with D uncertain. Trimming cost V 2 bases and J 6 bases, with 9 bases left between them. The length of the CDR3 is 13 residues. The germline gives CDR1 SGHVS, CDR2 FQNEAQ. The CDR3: CASSLSLSDTQYF. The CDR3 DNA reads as TGTGCCAGCAGCTTATCTCTCTCGGATACGCAGTATTTT.

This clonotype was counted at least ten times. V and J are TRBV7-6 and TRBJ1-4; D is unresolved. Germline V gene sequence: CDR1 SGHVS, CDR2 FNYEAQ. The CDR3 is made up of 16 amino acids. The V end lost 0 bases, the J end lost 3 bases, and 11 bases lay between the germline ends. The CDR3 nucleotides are TGTGCCAGCAGCTTAGCCCCACCCGCGGCTAATGAAAAACTGTTTTTT. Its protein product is CASSLAPPAANEKLFF.

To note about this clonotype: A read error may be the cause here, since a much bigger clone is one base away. CDR3 sequence reads: CSAGDLQDSNSPLHF. Here the CDR3 DNA reads TGCAGTGCTGGAGATCTGCAAGATTCTAATTCACCCCTCCACTTT. The V gene is TRBV20-1, the J gene TRBJ1-6; no clear D gene. This CDR3 spans 15 amino acids. The germline V gene encodes CDR1 DFQATT and CDR2 SNEGSKA (reference sequence).

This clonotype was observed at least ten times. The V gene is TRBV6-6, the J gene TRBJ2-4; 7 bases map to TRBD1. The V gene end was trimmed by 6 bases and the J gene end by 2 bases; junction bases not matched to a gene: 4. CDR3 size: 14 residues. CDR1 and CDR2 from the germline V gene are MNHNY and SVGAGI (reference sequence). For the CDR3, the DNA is TGTGCCAGCAGCCAGGACAGGTCCAAAAACATTCAGTACTTC. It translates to CASSQDRSKNIQYF.

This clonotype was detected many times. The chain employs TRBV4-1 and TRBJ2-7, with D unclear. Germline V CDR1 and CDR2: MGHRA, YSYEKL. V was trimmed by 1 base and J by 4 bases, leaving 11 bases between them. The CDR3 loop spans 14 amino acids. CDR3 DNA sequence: TGCGCCAGCAGCCAAGGGTACAATCAATACGAGCAGTACTTC. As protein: CASSQGYNQYEQYF.

The CDR3 loop is CASRQDTGELFF. CDR3 nucleotide sequence: TGTGCCAGCAGGCAGGACACCGGGGAGCTGTTTTTT. This chain connects TRBV28 to TRBJ2-2; no definite D call. Germline values: CDR1 MDHEN, CDR2 SYDVKM. This CDR3 is 12 amino acids long. The V end was cut by 6 bases, the J end by 3 bases, with 5 bases between.